A selection of T cell receptor beta chains follows, all from one sample in a study of control samples from healthy donors and cancer patients. Sequencing was performed with immunoSEQ multiplex PCR; in TCRdb, only in-frame clones are kept and a portion is missing. The sample contains over 100,000 clones, more than 85% of which appear only once. Sequencing was performed on blood. The receptor source for this set is a woman in her fifties or sixties in good health. Each CDR3 is given without its conserved first and last residue. Each record gives: V gene, J gene, CDR3 length, clone size, CDR3 protein. Size values are once, few and many counts, or a class for expanded clones, and some rows have none.

>TRBV12-3/TRBV12-4|TRBJ1-2|11|NA
ASSAYREDGYT
>TRBV5-4|TRBJ2-7|13|NA
ASSLPKRGPYEQY
>TRBV7-9|TRBJ1-5|14|NA
ASSPGQGISNQPQH
>TRBV11-3|TRBJ2-2|16|NA
ASSLEGWGTDDTGELF
>TRBV10-3|TRBJ2-1|12|NA
AISRGGPGDEQF
>TRBV5-1|TRBJ2-1|12|NA
ASSFRRGVDEQF
>TRBV5-4|TRBJ2-1|14|NA
ASSPGGASSYNEQF
>TRBV2|TRBJ2-3|13|NA
ASRTGTGGTDTQY
>TRBV7-2|TRBJ2-3|15|NA
ASSLGPSGLSTDTQY
>TRBV5-6|TRBJ2-5|14|NA
ASSSQLIPGQETQY
>TRBV2|TRBJ1-2|12|NA
ASRVGRGDNGYT
>TRBV10-1|TRBJ2-3|14|NA
ASSESSGVSTDTQY
>TRBV7-8|TRBJ2-1|17|NA
ASSLMAGSGTVSYNEQF
>TRBV2|TRBJ2-5|15|NA
ASSGDRGLNGQETQY
>TRBV6-5|TRBJ2-1|13|NA
ASHLLAGAGNEQF
>TRBV7-9|TRBJ1-1|12|NA
ASTAQGTNTEAF
>TRBV6-5|TRBJ1-1|13|NA
ASSFHLTGQLEAF
>TRBV2|TRBJ2-1|14|NA
ASSVYTGGLNDEQF
>TRBV24-1|TRBJ2-2|12|NA
ATSDLWAAGELF
>TRBV27|TRBJ1-4|13|once
ASRRTGTGGEKLF
>TRBV4-3|TRBJ2-1|11|NA
AGSQGTYNEQF
>TRBV6-5|TRBJ2-1|9|NA
ASRRTSALF
>TRBV7-2|TRBJ2-3|13|few
ASSIASGRRDTQY
>TRBV2|TRBJ2-2|15|NA
ASISNPGLQNTGELF
>TRBV5-4|TRBJ2-7|13|few
ASSYLTSGGYEQY
>TRBV19|TRBJ2-2|9|NA
ASAFSGELF
>TRBV5-1|TRBJ2-5|13|NA
ASSAWGSPQETQY
>TRBV27|TRBJ2-3|12|NA
ASSWGGPTQAQY
>TRBV21-1|TRBJ2-6|20|NA
ASSKTGQGKSGGVSGANVLT
>TRBV3-1/TRBV3-2|TRBJ2-3|13|NA
ASSPANGVTDTQY
>TRBV7-9|TRBJ2-7|13|once
ASSLGIGQQYEQY
>TRBV27|TRBJ1-1|12|few
ASSTRGQNTEAF
>TRBV6-6|TRBJ1-2|12|NA
ASSMDSLFYGYT
>TRBV27|TRBJ2-1|13|NA
ASSGTDPSYNEQF
>TRBV19|TRBJ2-5|12|NA
ASSIQGVQETQY
>TRBV2|TRBJ1-6|10|NA
ASSEAASPLH
>TRBV5-1|TRBJ2-4|14|NA
ASSLLAGVNKNIQY
>TRBV5-8|TRBJ1-1|11|NA
ASRITVSLGAF
>TRBV27|TRBJ2-1|12|NA
ASSRREGHNEQF
>TRBV13|TRBJ1-5|11|NA
ASTQGGGQPQH
>TRBV5-1|TRBJ2-4|14|once
ASSLGGNLAKNIQY
>TRBV7-3|TRBJ2-2|14|NA
ASSLRDRDLTGELF
>TRBV6-5|TRBJ1-1|11|few
ASSPLTPGEAF
>TRBV11-2|TRBJ2-7|13|NA
ASSLGSPFGGEQY